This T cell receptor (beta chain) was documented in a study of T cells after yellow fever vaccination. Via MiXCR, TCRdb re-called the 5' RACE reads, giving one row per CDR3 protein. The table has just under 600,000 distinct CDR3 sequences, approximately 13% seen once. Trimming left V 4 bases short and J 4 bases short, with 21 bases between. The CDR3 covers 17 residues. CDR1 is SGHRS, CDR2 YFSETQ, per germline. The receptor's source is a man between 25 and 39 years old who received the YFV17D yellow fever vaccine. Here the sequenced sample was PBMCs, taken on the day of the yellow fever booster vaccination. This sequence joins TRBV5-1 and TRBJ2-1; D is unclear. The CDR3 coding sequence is TGCGCCAGCAGCCAGCCCCGCTTCGTTTTTCATTACAATGAGCAGTTCTTC. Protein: CASSQPRFVFHYNEQFF.